This T cell receptor (beta chain) appears in the sequencing data of a study of radiotherapy plus CTLA-4 blockade in lung cancer. Across the study: Of the patients, 15% to 20% showed objective responses and roughly 30% attained disease control.

People whose metastatic non-small-cell lung cancer was chemo-refractory got focal radiation along with CTLA-4 blockade by ipilimumab. Assay used: immunoSEQ multiplex PCR; TCRdb lists only in-frame clones, some missing. This sample has approximately 76,000 clones; around 78% occur once, and the top ten carry under 4.5%. This clone was recorded only once. Trimming cost V 5 bases and J 1 base; bases outside gene matches: 8. Per the germline V gene, CDR1 is SNHLY and CDR2 is FYNNEI. The CDR3 extends over 16 amino acids. Here the sequenced sample was peripheral blood, taken from a patient treated with radiotherapy plus ipilimumab. The source is a human donor with non-small cell lung cancer who had a partial response to radiotherapy plus ipilimumab. Some clones in this sample may be carry-over from other donors' samples. The genes are TRBV2 and TRBJ2-5, with TRBD1 identical over 9 bases. CDR3 amino acids: CASSPRQGGLQETQYF. The CDR3 nucleotides read TGTGCCAGCAGTCCTAGACAGGGGGGACTCCAAGAGACCCAGTACTTC.